The present T cell receptor (beta chain) was sequenced within a study of blood T cell repertoires in COVID-19. A few counts support this clone. Per the original methods: Using reference gene primer amplification, nucleated cell counts were estimated. TCRdb keeps only in-frame clones here, not all; method: immunoSEQ multiplex PCR. For V, J and clone size, that table is used; D and trimming come from the DNA. The sample carries 84,000 or so clones, more than 60% recorded once. The CDR3 totals 14 residues. Germline CDR1 reads SGHTA; CDR2 reads FQGTGA. Deletions cut 3 bases from V and 5 bases from J, with 13 bases between.

This TCR derives from a human donor in a cohort sampled during active COVID-19. The rearrangement links TRBV7-3 to TRBJ2-5, with D tentatively TRBD2 (5 bases). The material sequenced was peripheral blood. In DNA form, the CDR3 reads TGTGCCAGCAGCTTTGGTGGGAGTAGGGAGACCCAGTACTTC. This codes for CASSFGGSRETQYF.